A selection of T cell receptor beta chains follows, all from one sample in a study of blood T cell repertoires in COVID-19. Clones were sequenced by immunoSEQ multiplex PCR, and TCRdb holds only the in-frame ones, with some missing. The sample consists of about 380,000 clones, approximately 84% of them appearing once. Material for sequencing was PBMCs or T cells enriched from blood (not recorded which). These receptors all come from a woman aged 25 to 45 who had recovered from COVID-19. Each CDR3 is given with its conserved first and last residue. A D gene is named only where the DNA matches it firmly. Rows give clone size only sometimes, using once, few, many, or a class for an expanded clone.

>TRBD2|TRBV5-1|NA|TRBJ2-1
CASSLIPTGGPGNEQFF
TGCGCCAGCAGCTTGATCCCAACGGGAGGGCCGGGCAATGAGCAGTTCTTC
>NA|TRBV27|NA|TRBJ1-1
CASRLQGYTEAFF
TGTGCCAGCAGGCTACAGGGATACACTGAAGCTTTCTTT
>NA|TRBV5-1|few|TRBJ2-1
CASSFQIYNEQFF
TGCGCCAGCAGCTTCCAGATCTACAATGAGCAGTTCTTC
>TRBD2|TRBV5-4|NA|TRBJ2-7
CASSASLSGKAYEQYF
TGTGCCAGCAGCGCCAGTCTGAGCGGGAAGGCCTACGAGCAGTACTTC
>TRBD1|TRBV7-2|NA|TRBJ1-4
CASSPTGSNEKLFF
TGTGCCAGCAGCCCGACAGGGTCGAATGAAAAACTGTTTTTT
>NA|TRBV2|NA|TRBJ2-6
CASSEVGSSGANVLTF
TGTGCCAGCAGTGAAGTGGGGAGCTCTGGGGCCAACGTCCTGACTTTC
>NA|TRBV27|NA|TRBJ1-2
CASSLLGGSSGGYTF
TGTGCCAGCAGTTTACTCGGCGGATCTTCGGGAGGCTACACCTTC
>NA|TRBV29-1|NA|TRBJ1-2
CSVGREPNYGYTF
TGCAGCGTTGGACGGGAACCTAACTATGGCTACACCTTC
>NA|TRBV19|NA|TRBJ2-2
CASSPQGYTGELFF
TGTGCCAGTAGTCCTCAGGGATACACCGGGGAGCTGTTTTTT
>TRBD1|TRBV28|NA|TRBJ1-4
CASSFPGTGTAGVGKLFF
TGTGCCAGCAGTTTTCCCGGGACAGGGACCGCCGGAGTTGGAAAACTGTTTTTT
>NA|TRBV10-3|NA|TRBJ1-3
CAISEGLTGVTNTIYF
TGTGCCATCAGTGAGGGACTGACAGGAGTTACGAACACCATATATTTT
>TRBD2|TRBV2|NA|TRBJ2-7
CASAGTKSSYEQYF
TGTGCCAGCGCCGGGACTAAGAGCTCCTACGAGCAGTACTTC
>TRBD1|TRBV4-1|once|TRBJ1-2
CASSQAGTGVHGYTF
TGCGCCAGCAGCCAAGCCGGGACAGGGGTACATGGCTACACCTTC
>NA|TRBV7-2|NA|TRBJ1-3
CASSLGPGRNTIYF
TGTGCCAGCAGCTTAGGGCCAGGGAGGAACACCATATATTTT
>NA|TRBV27|NA|TRBJ1-1
CASSSGLLNREAFF
TGTGCCAGCAGTTCGGGACTCCTAAACCGGGAAGCTTTCTTT
>TRBD1|TRBV28|once|TRBJ1-2
CASRSTGSYGYTF
TGTGCCAGCAGGTCGACAGGGTCCTATGGCTACACCTTC
>TRBD2|TRBV6-5|few|TRBJ2-7
CASRPGLAPYEQYF
TGTGCCAGCCGCCCGGGACTAGCGCCCTACGAGCAGTACTTC
>TRBD1|TRBV5-1|few|TRBJ2-3
CASSPNHRGRDTQYF
TGCGCCAGCAGCCCGAATCACAGGGGGAGAGATACGCAGTATTTT
>NA|TRBV7-2|NA|TRBJ1-5
CASSWGGGGGQPQHF
TGTGCCAGCTCCTGGGGCGGGGGCGGTGGTCAGCCCCAGCATTTT
>NA|TRBV5-6|once|TRBJ2-3
CASSLWSPQASDTQYF
TGTGCCAGCAGCTTGTGGTCTCCCCAAGCTTCGGATACGCAGTATTTT
>TRBD1|TRBV5-1|NA|TRBJ1-5
CASSLDTGEDQPQHF
TGCGCCAGCAGCTTGGATACAGGGGAAGATCAGCCCCAGCATTTT
>TRBD2|TRBV9|NA|TRBJ2-3
CASSVLSGSGTDTQYF
TGTGCCAGCAGCGTACTTAGCGGGAGCGGCACAGATACGCAGTATTTT
>TRBD1|TRBV28|NA|TRBJ1-1
CASSTRDREIAEAFF
TGTGCCAGCAGTACCCGGGACAGGGAGATCGCTGAAGCTTTCTTT
>TRBD2|TRBV5-1|NA|TRBJ2-7
CASSPTSGSYEQYF
TGCGCCAGCAGCCCAACTAGCGGGAGCTACGAGCAGTACTTC
>TRBD1|TRBV4-2|NA|TRBJ1-4
CASSLGQGRVNEKLFF
TGTGCCAGCAGCCTGGGACAGGGGCGGGTGAATGAAAAACTGTTTTTT
>TRBD1|TRBV7-6|NA|TRBJ2-2
CASSDYRGQAGELFF
TGTGCCAGCAGCGACTACAGGGGGCAGGCCGGGGAGCTGTTTTTT
>TRBD1|TRBV28|NA|TRBJ1-4
CASRTEGAGKLFF
TGTGCCAGCAGGACTGAGGGGGCAGGAAAACTGTTTTTT
>NA|TRBV10-3|NA|TRBJ1-5
CAISKGLLSNQPQHF
TGTGCCATCAGTAAGGGACTGCTTAGCAATCAGCCCCAGCATTTT
>NA|TRBV7-6|NA|TRBJ2-5
CASSQRPKGYQETQYF
TGTGCCAGCAGCCAAAGACCCAAGGGGTACCAAGAGACCCAGTACTTC
>NA|TRBV5-1|NA|TRBJ2-7
CASSLATGVKTYEQYF
TGCGCCAGCAGCTTGGCCACGGGGGTAAAAACCTACGAGCAGTACTTC
>NA|TRBV19|NA|TRBJ2-6
CASSRGQANVLTF
TGTGCCAGTAGTAGAGGACAGGCCAACGTCCTGACTTTC
>TRBD2|TRBV14|NA|TRBJ2-3
CASSQSRTSRIYDTQYF
TGTGCCAGCAGCCAATCTAGGACTAGCAGGATCTACGATACGCAGTATTTT
>TRBD1|TRBV9|NA|TRBJ1-2
CASRGIQGSYGYTF
TGTGCCAGCAGAGGAATACAGGGGAGCTATGGCTACACCTTC
>TRBD1|TRBV15|NA|TRBJ1-1
CATSGGQRGAEAFF
TGTGCCACCAGCGGGGGACAGCGAGGCGCTGAAGCTTTCTTT
>TRBD1|TRBV7-9|NA|TRBJ1-6
CASSPGTGRNSPLHF
TGTGCCAGCAGCCCGGGGACAGGGCGAAATTCACCCCTCCACTTT
>TRBD1|TRBV7-6|NA|TRBJ1-3
CASSLLGQEAGNTIYF
TGTGCCAGCAGCCTCCTCGGACAGGAAGCTGGAAACACCATATATTTT
>TRBD2|TRBV3-1/TRBV3-2|NA|TRBJ2-2
CASSPPSTSRSGELFF
TGTGCCAGCAGCCCTCCCTCGACTAGCAGGTCCGGGGAGCTGTTTTTT
>TRBD1|TRBV18|once|TRBJ2-7
CASSPARTGYSYEQYF
TGTGCCAGCTCACCAGCGCGGACAGGATACTCCTACGAGCAGTACTTC
>NA|TRBV6-5|NA|TRBJ2-7
CASSYSKLAYEQYF
TGTGCCAGCAGTTACTCGAAACTAGCTTACGAGCAGTACTTC
>NA|TRBV30|NA|TRBJ1-6
CAWSPPGGSPLHF
TGTGCCTGGAGTCCCCCGGGTGGCTCACCCCTCCACTTT
>NA|TRBV5-1|NA|TRBJ1-3
CASSLGATGISGNTIYF
TGCGCCAGCAGTCTGGGAGCGACGGGAATCTCTGGAAACACCATATATTTT
>NA|TRBV9|NA|TRBJ2-3
CASEPPQGDTQYF
TGTGCCAGCGAGCCCCCCCAGGGGGATACGCAGTATTTT
>NA|TRBV27|once|TRBJ1-1
CASSFGSTNTEAFF
TGTGCCAGCAGTTTTGGGAGCACCAACACTGAAGCTTTCTTT
>NA|TRBV5-6|NA|TRBJ1-3
CASSPGTPGNTIYF
TGTGCCAGCAGCCCCGGGACACCTGGAAACACCATATATTTT
>NA|TRBV18|once|TRBJ1-1
CASSPLEILNTEAFF
TGTGCCAGCTCACCTCTCGAGATTTTGAACACTGAAGCTTTCTTT
>NA|TRBV27|NA|TRBJ2-7
CATRSAGFYEQYF
TGTGCCACCAGAAGTGCGGGGTTCTACGAGCAGTACTTC
>NA|TRBV12-5|NA|TRBJ2-7
CARVGPGPYEQYF
TGTGCTAGGGTGGGGCCAGGACCCTACGAGCAGTACTTC
>NA|TRBV28|NA|TRBJ2-7
CASSLQVFEQYF
TGTGCCAGCAGTTTACAGGTCTTCGAGCAGTACTTC
>NA|TRBV27|NA|TRBJ1-2
CASSRHGRGGYTF
TGTGCCAGTAGCCGACATGGACGAGGGGGCTACACCTTC
>NA|TRBV18|NA|TRBJ2-3
CASSPNNGINTDTQYF
TGTGCCAGCTCACCAAATAACGGGATTAACACAGATACGCAGTATTTT
>TRBD2|TRBV4-1|NA|TRBJ2-1
CASRPSGSSYNEQFF
TGCGCCAGCAGACCCAGCGGGAGCTCCTACAATGAGCAGTTCTTC
>NA|TRBV12-3/TRBV12-4|NA|TRBJ1-4
CASSFLRNEKLFF
TGTGCCAGCAGTTTCCTCAGAAATGAAAAACTGTTTTTT
>TRBD2|TRBV7-9|NA|TRBJ2-1
CASSLDVPSGRGYEQFF
TGTGCCAGCAGCTTAGATGTCCCTAGCGGGAGAGGGTATGAGCAGTTCTTC
>NA|TRBV28|NA|TRBJ2-1
CASSLGGRVSYNEQFF
TGTGCCAGCAGTTTGGGGGGAAGGGTGTCCTACAATGAGCAGTTCTTC
>TRBD2|TRBV11-2|NA|TRBJ2-5
CASIQMAGGQETQYF
TGTGCCAGCATCCAAATGGCGGGAGGGCAAGAGACCCAGTACTTC
>NA|TRBV7-9|NA|TRBJ1-1
CASTRINGAEAFF
TGTGCCAGCACCAGAATTAATGGAGCTGAAGCTTTCTTT
>NA|TRBV20-1|NA|TRBJ1-2
CSATTGYGYTF
TGCAGTGCTACGACAGGCTATGGCTACACCTTC
>NA|TRBV2|NA|TRBJ1-5
CASSGDTYSNQPQHF
TGTGCCAGCAGTGGGGACACATATAGCAATCAGCCCCAGCATTTT
>TRBD2|TRBV7-8|few|TRBJ2-1
CASSQAGDGPYNEQFF
TGTGCCAGCAGCCAGGCGGGGGATGGGCCCTACAATGAGCAGTTCTTC
>NA|TRBV21-1|once|TRBJ2-1
CASSSNPGTSEDNEQFF
TGTGCCAGCAGCAGCAACCCCGGGACTAGCGAAGACAATGAGCAGTTCTTC